The present T cell receptor (beta chain) was sequenced within a study of cytomegalovirus exposure and HLA in healthy donors. Study-wide points: TRBV6-2, TRBV6-3 and other indistinguishable V segments were excluded. One variant, a missense change in DCLRE1C, was linked in a later analysis to TCR beta V- and J-gene trimming. Across HLA loci, a later analysis found differing TCR association rates, with DRB1 most and HLA-C fewest.

PCR amplification relied on 60 Vbeta primers (plus 13 Jbeta primers). Generated by immunoSEQ multiplex PCR, the TCRdb table keeps only in-frame clones and is missing some. Of approximately 110,000 clones in the sample, more than 60% were seen once. The CDR3 loop spans 15 amino acids. Germline V gene sequence: CDR1 PRHDT, CDR2 FYEKMQ (reference sequence). A word on this clone: Its antigen is undetermined.

The source material was PBMCs. V usage is TRBV13 and J usage is TRBJ2-5, with 10 positions matching TRBD2. With the DNA end fitting TRBJ2-7 better, the J assignment may be wrong. The TCR sequence derives from a male donor in good health and CMV-seronegative. Written as DNA, the CDR3 is TGTGCCAGCAGCTTCCAGACTAGCGGGTTCTACGAGCAGTACTTC. Translated, it gives CASSFQTSGFYEQYF.